A single sample gave rise to the 27 T cell receptor beta chains below, sequenced in a study of glioma-infiltrating T cells. TCR alpha and beta CDR3 regions were amplified from RNA using iRepertoire nested multiplex PCR. TCRdb used MiXCR to reprocess the multiplex PCR reads, holding one entry per CDR3 protein. The profile shows more than 350,000 distinct CDR3 sequences, roughly two fifths of them singletons. Sequenced material: glioma tissue, nonneoplastic brain tissue, or PBMCs (not recorded which). The source of these receptors is a human donor with low-grade glioma or glioblastoma, undergoing nonglioma brain surgery, or in good health (not recorded which).

J is TRBJ2-5 and V is TRBV7-2, with D possibly matching TRBD2 (6 bases). V lost 8 bases to trimming and J lost 5 bases, with 15 bases between them. Germline V gene sequence: CDR1 SGHTA, CDR2 FQGNSA. This CDR3 contains 13 residues. As DNA, the CDR3 is TGTGCCAGCGGTACGGGACTCTTGGAGACCCAGTACTTC. Protein sequence: CASGTGLLETQYF.

The chain combines TRBV28 with TRBJ2-3; 11 positions agree with TRBD2. The ends lost 7 bases at V and 2 bases at J; junction bases unmatched: 5. The CDR3 extends over 15 amino acids. Germline V gene sequence: CDR1 MDHEN, CDR2 SYDVKM. Here the CDR3 DNA reads TGTGCCAGCAAGTCACTAGCGGGAGTCACAGATACGCAGTATTTT. Translating it yields CASKSLAGVTDTQYF.

V is TRBV24-1 and J is TRBJ2-1; D is tentatively TRBD1 or TRBD2 (5 bases each). In germline, CDR1 is KGHDR, CDR2 SFDVKD. V lost 4 bases and J 4 bases, leaving 19 bases between the germline ends. The CDR3 loop spans 17 amino acids. In DNA form, the CDR3 reads TGTGCCACCAGTGACGGGTCCGGGACCTCACCTTACAATGAGCAGTTCTTC. This encodes CATSDGSGTSPYNEQFF.

V is TRBV28 and J is TRBJ2-7; TRBD1 agrees at 7 bases. The CDR3 extends over 16 amino acids. Germline lookup yields CDR1 MDHEN and CDR2 SYDVKM. V shed 5 bases and J 0 bases; nucleotides not matched to a gene: 10. CDR3: CASSRGTGASSYEQYF. The CDR3 coding sequence is TGTGCCAGCAGTCGAGGAACAGGGGCGTCCTCCTACGAGCAGTACTTC. Full variable domain (outside the CDR3, taken from reference TRBV28 and TRBJ2-7): DVKVTQSSRYLVKRTGEKVFLECVQDMDHENMFWYRQDPGLGLRLIYFSYDVKMKEKGDIPEGYSVSREKKERFSLILESASTNQTSMYLCASSRGTGASSYEQYFGPGTRLTVT.

This clonotype was observed at least ten times. This rearrangement joins TRBV7-9 to TRBJ1-2; D not certain. V lost 1 base and J lost 0, with 12 bases in between. CDR1 is SEHNR and CDR2 is FQNEAQ in the germline V gene (reference sequence). This CDR3 region has 16 residues. CDR3 residues: CASSLGDIGPNYGYTF. The CDR3 DNA sequence: TGTGCCAGCAGCTTAGGTGACATCGGCCCTAACTATGGCTACACCTTC. The full variable domain, in which reference TRBV7-9 and TRBJ1-2 provide the parts outside the CDR3, is DTGVSQNPRHKITKRGQNVTFRCDPISEHNRLYWYRQTLGQGPEFLTYFQNEAQLEKSRLLSDRFSAERPKGSFSTLEIQRTEQGDSAMYLCASSLGDIGPNYGYTFGSGTRLTVV.

Concerning this clonotype itself: A read error may explain this, as a much larger clone is one base away. Since the CDR3 does not end with the conserved phenylalanine or tryptophan, this likely comes from a read error. The rearrangement joins TRBV28 to TRBJ2-5; D call uncertain. The CDR3 is 17 residues long. V dropped 6 bases and J dropped 1 base, with 21 bases sitting between them. Germline V gives CDR1 MDHEN, CDR2 SYDVKM. For the CDR3, the DNA is TGTGCCAGCAGCCAACCAACTGATATCCCCCTCCAAGAGACCCAGTACGTC. Its protein is CASSQPTDIPLQETQYV.

Points on this clonotype: One end of the junction is discordant with germline, which a read error may explain. The rearrangement joins TRBV25-1 to TRBJ2-1; no firm D call. Germline lookup yields CDR1 MGHDK and CDR2 SYGVNS. The CDR3 is 14 residues long. CDR3: CASSSLSPYNEQSF. As DNA, the CDR3 is TGTGCCAGCAGCAGCCTCTCACCTTACAATGAGCAGTCCTTC.

The chain is built from TRBV6-6 and TRBJ2-3, with 7 bases fitting TRBD2. Germline V gene data show CDR1 as MNHNY and CDR2 as SVGAGI (reference sequence). The CDR3 is 15 amino acids. The V gene end was trimmed by 2 bases and the J gene end by 0 bases; junction bases not matched to a gene: 2. CDR3 nucleotide sequence: TGTGCCAGCAGTTACGAGCGGGGTAGCACAGATACGCAGTATTTT. Protein sequence: CASSYERGSTDTQYF.

This clonotype was seen a few times. V and J are TRBV15 and TRBJ1-2; D remains ambiguous. Between the trimmed V and J ends, which lost 0 bases and 8 bases, there was a span of 13 bases. CDR1 and CDR2 from the germline V gene are LNHNV and YYDKDF (reference sequence). CDR3 length: 14 residues. The CDR3 DNA is TGTGCCACCAGCAGAGATCACGGGATTGGGGGCTACACCTTC. Its translation is CATSRDHGIGGYTF.

This chain links TRBV19 with TRBJ2-3; 11 bases fit TRBD2. The germline V gene encodes CDR1 LNHDA and CDR2 SQIVND (reference sequence). J gave up 4 bases and V 5 bases, and 8 bases lay outside the gene matches. The CDR3 totals 16 residues. CDR3 region: CASSPPLAGDPDTQYF. CDR3 sequence (DNA): TGTGCCAGTAGTCCCCCACTAGCGGGAGACCCAGATACGCAGTATTTT.

The chain carries TRBV2 and TRBJ2-3; TRBD2 agrees at 7 bases. The V segment lost 0 bases and the J segment 8 bases; nucleotides outside the gene matches: 8. The CDR3 extends over 15 amino acids. CDR1 SNHLY and CDR2 FYNNEI come from the germline V gene. The CDR3 sequence: CASSEAEAGRGTQYF. The CDR3 DNA reads as TGTGCCAGCAGTGAAGCCGAAGCGGGAAGGGGTACGCAGTATTTT.

As regards this clonotype: A much larger clone lies a single base off, so this may be a read error. The chain combines TRBV27 with TRBJ2-1, with 9 nucleotides matching TRBD2. The trim removed 6 bases at V and 8 bases at J, leaving 11 bases unmatched. CDR3 length: 15 amino acids. The germline V gene has CDR1 MNHEY and CDR2 SMNVEV (reference sequence). CDR3 nucleotide sequence: TGTGCCAGCAGACTTAGAGCGGGAGGAGGAGATGAGCAGTTCTTC. Translation: CASRLRAGGGDEQFF.

Concerning this clonotype: A much larger clonotype is one base distant, so this may be a read error. The V call is TRBV7-2, the J call TRBJ1-1, with D uncertain. Trimming left V 1 base short and J 12 bases short, with 12 bases between. This CDR3 comprises 12 residues. Germline V gene lookup returns CDR1 SGHTA and CDR2 FQGNSA. As DNA, the CDR3 is TGTGCCAGCAGCTTAGGATCCCGTTTGACTTTCTTT. Translation gives CASSLGSRLTFF.

This clonotype appeared a few times. The chain has TRBV19 and TRBJ2-3; tentatively, D is TRBD1 (5 bases). Trimming removed 3 bases at V and 4 bases at J, with 8 bases between. The germline V gene has CDR1 LNHDA and CDR2 SQIVND (reference sequence). The CDR3 is 13 amino acids. CDR3 region: CASSIRVPDTQYF. CDR3 bases: TGTGCCAGTAGTATCAGGGTACCAGATACGCAGTATTTT.

This clonotype is a singleton in its sample. A much larger clone sits a single nucleotide away, making a read error possible. This chain connects TRBV20-1 to TRBJ1-1; 9 bases map to TRBD1. CDR1 and CDR2 from the germline V gene are DFQATT and SNEGSKA (reference sequence). The CDR3 is 15 residues long. The CDR3 loop is CSARKTTGGGTKAFF. CDR3 bases: TGCAGTGCCCGAAAAACGACAGGGGGGGGCACTAAAGCTTTCTTT.

This clonotype has at least ten counts. The V call is TRBV6-1, the J call TRBJ1-5; D not resolved. Germline V CDR1 and CDR2: MNHNS, SASEGT. This CDR3 is built from 14 residues. Trimming removed 7 bases at V and 1 base at J, with 11 bases between. The CDR3 sequence: CASKAPMSNQPQHF. DNA for the CDR3: TGTGCCAGCAAAGCCCCAATGAGCAATCAGCCCCAGCATTTT.

Worth noting for this clonotype: A junction end diverges from the germline sequence, so it may reflect a read error. The gene calls are TRBV6-5 and TRBJ1-6; 10 bases are shared with TRBD1. Germline values: CDR1 MNHEY, CDR2 SVGAGI. CDR3 size: 18 residues. The CDR3 nucleotides are TGTGCCAGCAGATCGGACAGGGGGAATCCATTTAATAATTCACCCCCCCACTTT. It is translated as CASRSDRGNPFNNSPPHF.

On this clonotype: A read error may explain this, as a much larger clone is one base away. The chain uses TRBV27 and TRBJ2-5; no reliable D call. The CDR3 is 13 residues long. Germline loops: CDR1 MNHEY, CDR2 SMNVEV (reference sequence). CDR3 nucleotide sequence: TGTGCCTGCAGTACCCGTCCGCAAGAGACCCAGTACTTC. Translation gives CACSTRPQETQYF.

To note about this clonotype: This may come from a read error, since a much larger clone is one base off. This chain joins TRBV27 and TRBJ2-3; 11 bases fit TRBD2. J gave up 5 bases and V 6 bases, and 10 bases lay outside the gene matches. In germline, CDR1 is MNHEY, CDR2 SMNVEV (reference sequence). This CDR3 region has 16 residues. The CDR3 DNA reads TGTGCCAGCAGCGGGAATAGCGGGAGGGCCGGAGATACGCAGTATTTT. It encodes CASSGNSGRAGDTQYF.

The rearrangement uses TRBV19 and TRBJ1-1; TRBD1 matches at 8 bases. The V and J ends lost 5 bases and 6 bases, in that order; junction bases with no gene match: 8. The germline gives CDR1 LNHDA, CDR2 SQIVND (reference sequence). The CDR3 covers 14 residues. CDR3 DNA sequence: TGTGCCAGTAGTGTTACAGGGGGAAGCGCTGAAGCTTTCTTT. Translation gives CASSVTGGSAEAFF.

This clonotype turned up a few times. The chain carries TRBV29-1 and TRBJ2-7; no clear D. Germline CDR1 is SQVTM and CDR2 is ANQGSEA. The CDR3 spans 10 residues. Trimming took 6 bases from V and 2 from J, leaving 5 bases between them. CDR3: CSVGTYEQYF. CDR3 sequence (DNA): TGCAGCGTGGGGACCTACGAGCAGTACTTC.

This clonotype was detected only a few times. This chain joins TRBV4-2 and TRBJ2-3; the match to TRBD2 covers 7 bases. The CDR3 runs 14 residues. Trimming took 0 bases from V and 7 from J; bases not matched to a gene: 4. CDR1 and CDR2 from the germline V gene are LGHNA and YNFKEQ. The CDR3 loop is CASSQEGGGYTQYF. For the CDR3, the DNA is TGTGCCAGCAGCCAAGAGGGGGGGGGATATACGCAGTATTTT.

This clonotype was counted a few times. This chain joins TRBV6-2 or TRBV6-3 and TRBJ2-1; 7 bases map to TRBD2. V gave up 6 bases and J gave up 0 bases; unmatched junction bases: 11. The CDR3 spans 17 residues. From germline, CDR1 is MNHEY and CDR2 SVGEGT. The CDR3 loop reads CASSSDRLAASYNEQFF. The CDR3 nucleotides read TGTGCCAGCAGCTCCGACCGACTAGCTGCCTCCTACAATGAGCAGTTCTTC.

Regarding this clonotype: Germline is not matched at one junction end, which may reflect a read error. V is TRBV4-1 and J is TRBJ1-6; 8 bases line up with TRBD1. The CDR3 contains 15 residues. Germline CDR1 is MGHRA and CDR2 is YSYEKL. The CDR3 protein is CASSPPTGGNSPLRF. As DNA, the CDR3 is TGCGCCAGCAGCCCGCCCACAGGGGGGAATTCACCCCTCCGCTTT.

The table lists this clonotype with many counts. This chain links TRBV7-2 with TRBJ2-3, with 7 bases identical to TRBD2. Germline assignment: CDR1 SGHTA and CDR2 FQGNSA. With 1 base clipped from V and 1 base from J, the junction kept 8 bases outside the gene matches. This CDR3 contains 17 residues. The CDR3 region is CASSLDSAGAGTDTQYF. The CDR3 DNA follows: TGTGCCAGCAGCTTAGATTCGGCGGGAGCGGGCACAGATACGCAGTATTTT. The whole variable domain, filled in from reference TRBV7-2 and TRBJ2-3, reads GAGVSQSPSNKVTEKGKDVELRCDPISGHTALYWYRQSLGQGLEFLIYFQGNSAPDKSGLPSDRFSAERTGGSVSTLTIQRTQQEDSAVYLCASSLDSAGAGTDTQYFGPGTRLTVL.

This sequence joins TRBV2 and TRBJ2-5, with D unresolved. V shed 6 bases and J shed 3 bases, with 20 bases lying between them. Germline V CDR1 and CDR2: SNHLY, FYNNEI. The CDR3 covers 16 residues. CDR3 residues: CASREDGYWAEETQYF. CDR3 DNA sequence: TGTGCCAGCAGAGAGGACGGATATTGGGCAGAAGAGACCCAGTACTTC. The variable domain in full, completed from reference TRBV2 and TRBJ2-5, reads EPEVTQTPSHQVTQMGQEVILRCVPISNHLYFYWYRQILGQKVEFLVSFYNNEISEKSEIFDDQFSVERPDGSNFTLKIRSTKLEDSAMYFCASREDGYWAEETQYFGPGTRLLVL.

Turning to this clonotype: Possible read error: a much larger clone is one base away. The V and J genes are TRBV6-2 or TRBV6-3 and TRBJ2-1; no clear D gene. From germline, CDR1 is MNHEY and CDR2 SVGEGT. This CDR3 spans 12 amino acids. Trimming shortened V by 6 bases and J by 6 bases, and 9 bases separated the two germline ends. The chain's CDR3 is CASSCFRNEQFF. CDR3 DNA: TGTGCCAGCAGCTGCTTTCGCAATGAGCAGTTCTTC.